This is a list of T cell receptor beta chains from one sample in a study of T-cell reconstitution after alpha-beta-depleted transplantation in children. TCRdb called the PCR reads again in MiXCR, with one record for every CDR3 protein. The table lists 190,000 or so distinct CDR3 sequences, roughly 14% of them singletons. Here the sequenced sample was PBMCs from the stem cell graft donor, taken from the stem cell graft. Every receptor here comes from a human donor who donated a stem cell graft to a child with acute lymphoblastic leukemia. CDR3s include the opening cysteine and the closing phenylalanine or tryptophan. Each record gives: D gene, CDR3 length, V gene, clone size, J gene, CDR3 DNA, CDR3 protein. D genes are given only for firm matches. Size is omitted from some rows. Given values are once, few, many or a class for expanded clones.

NA,16,TRBV20-1,NA,TRBJ2-7,TGCAGTGCTAGAGATCTTGAGCGGGCGCACTCCTACGAGCAGTACTTC,CSARDLERAHSYEQYF
NA,12,TRBV2,many,TRBJ2-7,TGTGCCAGCAGCCCGAGCTCCTACGAGCAGTACTTC,CASSPSSYEQYF
NA,12,TRBV27,many,TRBJ2-3,TGTGCCAGCAGGCTCCCCCCCGATACGCAGTATTTT,CASRLPPDTQYF
NA,12,TRBV10-3,NA,TRBJ2-7,TGTGCCATCAGTGAGTCATTCTACAAGCAGTACTTC,CAISESFYKQYF
NA,17,TRBV5-1,NA,TRBJ2-1,TGCGCCAGCAGCCCCCTAACAAACGCGCCCGGGGCGGGTGAGCAGTTCTTC,CASSPLTNAPGAGEQFF
NA,17,TRBV4-2,NA,TRBJ1-5,TGTGCCATCAGCCTCAGGGCCTCAAGTTCTTACAATCAGCCCCAGCATTTT,CAISLRASSSYNQPQHF
TRBD2,14,TRBV11-1,many,TRBJ2-1,TGTGCCAGCAGATCAATAGCGGGAGACAATGAGCAGTTCTTC,CASRSIAGDNEQFF
TRBD2,15,TRBV20-1,many,TRBJ2-7,TGCAGTGCGGGACTAGCGGGAGGCGTCTCCTACGAGCAGTACTTC,CSAGLAGGVSYEQYF
NA,16,TRBV4-1,NA,TRBJ1-2,TGCGCCAGCAGCCAAGACTATTCTAACGCAGGGTACGGCTACACCTTC,CASSQDYSNAGYGYTF
TRBD2,15,TRBV19,NA,TRBJ2-5,TGTGCCAGTAGTATACGTACTAGCGGCCAAGAGACCCAGTACTTC,CASSIRTSGQETQYF
NA,17,TRBV11-3,NA,TRBJ2-3,TGTGCCAGCAGCCTGGAGGGGGCGGGACCCCCCACAGATACGCAGTATTTT,CASSLEGAGPPTDTQYF
NA,14,TRBV7-9,NA,TRBJ2-7,TGTGCCAGCAGCTTAGAAGGTCATTCCTACGAGCAGTACTTC,CASSLEGHSYEQYF
TRBD2,14,TRBV4-2,NA,TRBJ2-5,TGTGCCAGCAGCCCTGTAGCGGGACAAGAGACCCAGTACTTC,CASSPVAGQETQYF
TRBD2,15,TRBV5-5,many,TRBJ2-1,TGTGCCAGCAGCCCTTTGGGGGGGTCCTACAATGAGCAGTTCTTC,CASSPLGGSYNEQFF
TRBD1,15,TRBV7-8,many,TRBJ2-2,TGTGCCAGCAGCCCACGGGACAGTTTTACCGGGGAGCTGTTTTTT,CASSPRDSFTGELFF
NA,15,TRBV7-2,many,TRBJ2-2,TGTGCCAGCAGCCCCAGCGTTGGGGCCGGCGGGGAGCTGTTTTTT,CASSPSVGAGGELFF
NA,13,TRBV20-1,many,TRBJ2-3,TGCAGTGCTAGTCGGACCAGCACAGATACGCAGTATTTT,CSASRTSTDTQYF
NA,16,TRBV5-1,many,TRBJ2-2,TGCGCCAGCAGCTTGATCTCCCGGAGGGACACCGGGGAGCTGTTTTTT,CASSLISRRDTGELFF